Listed below are T cell receptor beta chains from one sample, sequenced in a study of T cell repertoires in aging, cancer and after chemotherapy. In TCRdb, the multiplex PCR reads were re-called with MiXCR into one record per CDR3 protein. The sample holds 850 to 950 distinct CDR3 sequences, roughly 50% seen once. Sequencing was performed on blood. Receptor source: a human donor with a blood cancer. CDR3s include the opening cysteine and the closing phenylalanine or tryptophan. A D gene is named only where the DNA matches it firmly. The listing skips clone size in some rows; elsewhere it reads once, few, many or a size class.

v_call	j_call	clone_size	d_call	cdr3_aa	cdr3_nt
TRBV5-6	TRBJ1-1	.	.	CASSPGVAEAFF	TGTGCCAGCAGCCCAGGGGTAGCTGAAGCTTTCTTT
TRBV15	TRBJ2-3	.	.	CATSKGRALQDTQYF	TGTGCCACCAGCAAAGGCAGGGCCCTTCAAGATACGCAGTATTTT
TRBV11-2	TRBJ2-2	once	.	CASSLTGGHVNTGELFF	TGTGCCAGCAGCTTGACGGGCGGACACGTGAACACCGGGGAGCTGTTTTTT
TRBV30	TRBJ2-3	medium-sized	.	CAWDWGGTDTQYF	TGTGCCTGGGACTGGGGCGGCACAGATACGCAGTATTTT
TRBV19	TRBJ1-1	few	.	CASSIGPANTEAFF	TGTGCCAGTAGTATAGGGCCAGCGAACACTGAAGCTTTCTTT
TRBV4-2	TRBJ1-1	medium-sized	.	CASSPEIARPDTEAFF	TGTGCCAGCAGCCCAGAAATAGCCCGACCCGACACTGAAGCTTTCTTT
TRBV5-1	TRBJ1-5	.	.	CASSLGSNQPQHF	TGCGCCAGCAGCTTGGGTAGCAATCAGCCCCAGCATTTT
TRBV27	TRBJ2-7	.	TRBD1	CASSLSIQGAYEQYF	TGTGCCAGCAGTTTATCGATTCAGGGGGCCTACGAGCAGTACTTC
TRBV20-1	TRBJ1-5	.	.	CSASQLGANQPQHF	TGCAGTGCTAGTCAGTTAGGGGCCAATCAGCCCCAGCATTTT
TRBV18	TRBJ2-5	.	TRBD1	CASSPGQGEPQYF	TGTGCCAGCTCACCGGGACAGGGTGAACCCCAGTACTTC
TRBV15	TRBJ2-7	few	.	CATSLERATSYEQYF	TGTGCCACCAGCTTAGAGCGGGCAACCTCCTACGAGCAGTACTTC
TRBV6-5	TRBJ1-6	once	TRBD1	CASSWTGGSPLHF	TGTGCCAGCAGCTGGACAGGGGGCTCACCCCTCCACTTT
TRBV18	TRBJ1-6	.	TRBD1	CASSPRLGQGALSPLHF	TGTGCCAGCTCACCACGGCTCGGACAGGGGGCCCTGTCACCCCTCCACTTT
TRBV12-3/TRBV12-4	TRBJ2-3	.	TRBD2	CASTSGGVKDTQYF	TGTGCCAGCACTAGCGGTGGGGTCAAAGATACGCAGTATTTT
TRBV19	TRBJ1-2	.	.	CASSPGGSNGYTF	TGTGCCAGTAGCCCGGGGGGAAGTAATGGCTACACCTTC
TRBV6-6	TRBJ2-2	.	.	CASSYSMGAGGELFF	TGTGCCAGCAGTTACTCGATGGGGGCTGGCGGGGAGCTGTTTTTT
TRBV30	TRBJ2-7	.	.	CAWSVLEGGEQYF	TGTGCCTGGAGTGTACTAGAGGGGGGCGAGCAGTACTTC
TRBV6-1	TRBJ2-7	.	.	CASRRSWEPVNSYEQYF	TGTGCCAGCAGGCGTTCATGGGAACCAGTCAACTCCTACGAGCAGTACTTC
TRBV6-5	TRBJ1-2	.	TRBD1	CASSASAGGGYTF	TGTGCCAGCAGTGCTTCGGCAGGGGGTGGCTACACCTTC
TRBV6-5	TRBJ2-7	.	TRBD1	CASSLRDRGGYEQYF	TGTGCCAGCAGTTTGAGAGACAGGGGGGGTTACGAGCAGTACTTC
TRBV11-1	TRBJ2-7	.	TRBD2	CASSSNRDYYEQYF	TGTGCCAGCAGTTCGAACCGGGACTATTACGAGCAGTACTTC
TRBV11-1	TRBJ2-7	.	TRBD1	CASSGPGQVLYEQYF	TGTGCCAGCAGCGGGCCGGGACAGGTACTCTACGAGCAGTACTTC
TRBV12-3/TRBV12-4	TRBJ2-6	.	.	CASSWAFIAGANVLTF	TGTGCCAGCAGCTGGGCCTTTATCGCTGGGGCCAACGTCCTGACTTTC
TRBV12-3/TRBV12-4	TRBJ2-3	.	.	CASSYSGGGTDTQYF	TGTGCCAGCAGTTACTCTGGCGGGGGCACAGATACGCAGTATTTT
TRBV27	TRBJ1-1	few	.	CASSYGTGSRGTEAFF	TGTGCCAGCAGTTATGGTACCGGGTCGCGTGGCACTGAAGCTTTCTTT
TRBV6-5	TRBJ1-5	once	.	CASSEGIWMDQPQHF	TGTGCCAGCAGTGAGGGTATCTGGATGGATCAGCCCCAGCATTTT
TRBV5-6	TRBJ2-2	.	.	CASSWGPDSTGELFF	TGTGCCAGCAGCTGGGGCCCAGACTCCACCGGGGAGCTGTTTTTT
TRBV11-1	TRBJ2-1	.	.	CASSVYNEQFF	TGTGCCAGCAGCGTATACAATGAGCAGTTCTTC
TRBV15	TRBJ2-5	.	.	CATSRDSRGEQTQYF	TGTGCCACCAGCAGAGATTCCAGGGGCGAGCAGACCCAGTACTTC
TRBV18	TRBJ2-3	.	.	CASSPPVADTQYF	TGTGCCAGCTCACCACCCGTTGCAGATACGCAGTATTTT
TRBV6-6	TRBJ1-2	.	.	CASSYPQGVGGYTF	TGTGCCAGCAGTTACCCTCAGGGTGTCGGTGGCTACACCTTC
TRBV18	TRBJ2-7	.	.	CASSPRTELYF	TGTGCCAGCTCACCCCGGACAGAACTATACTTC
TRBV7-7	TRBJ2-7	.	.	CASSSRTDSYEQYF	TGTGCTAGCAGCTCGAGGACAGACTCCTACGAGCAGTACTTC
TRBV20-1	TRBJ1-6	few	.	CSASVRYYNSPLHF	TGCAGTGCTAGTGTCCGGTACTATAATTCACCCCTCCACTTT
TRBV6-5	TRBJ2-1	.	TRBD2	CASSSLAGGANEQFF	TGTGCCAGCAGTTCATTAGCGGGGGGAGCCAATGAGCAGTTCTTC
TRBV11-1	TRBJ2-5	once	TRBD2	CASSLVGAGSYQETQYF	TGTGCCAGCAGCTTGGTAGGAGCGGGGAGTTACCAAGAGACCCAGTACTTC
TRBV18	TRBJ1-4	.	TRBD1	CASSSFGTGSEKLFF	TGTGCCAGCTCATCCTTCGGGACAGGGAGTGAAAAACTGTTTTTT
TRBV19	TRBJ2-7	.	TRBD1	CASSIVGTGTYEQYF	TGTGCCAGTAGTATAGTCGGGACAGGGACCTACGAGCAGTACTTC